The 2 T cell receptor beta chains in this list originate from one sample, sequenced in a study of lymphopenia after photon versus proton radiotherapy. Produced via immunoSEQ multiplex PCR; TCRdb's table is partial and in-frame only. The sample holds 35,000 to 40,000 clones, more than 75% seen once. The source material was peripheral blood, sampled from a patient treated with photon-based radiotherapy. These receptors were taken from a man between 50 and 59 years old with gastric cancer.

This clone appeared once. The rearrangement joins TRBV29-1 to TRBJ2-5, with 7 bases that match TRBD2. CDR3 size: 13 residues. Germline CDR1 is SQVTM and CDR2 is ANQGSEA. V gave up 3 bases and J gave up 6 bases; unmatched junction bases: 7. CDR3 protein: CSVDVPGGKTQYF. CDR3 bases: TGCAGCGTTGACGTCCCCGGGGGGAAGACCCAGTACTTC.

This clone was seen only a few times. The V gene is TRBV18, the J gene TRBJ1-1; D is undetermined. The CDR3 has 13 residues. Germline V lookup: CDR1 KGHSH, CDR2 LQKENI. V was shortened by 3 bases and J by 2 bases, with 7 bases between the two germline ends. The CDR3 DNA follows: TGTGCCAGCTCACCGGATGTAAACACTGAAGCTTTCTTT. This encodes CASSPDVNTEAFF.